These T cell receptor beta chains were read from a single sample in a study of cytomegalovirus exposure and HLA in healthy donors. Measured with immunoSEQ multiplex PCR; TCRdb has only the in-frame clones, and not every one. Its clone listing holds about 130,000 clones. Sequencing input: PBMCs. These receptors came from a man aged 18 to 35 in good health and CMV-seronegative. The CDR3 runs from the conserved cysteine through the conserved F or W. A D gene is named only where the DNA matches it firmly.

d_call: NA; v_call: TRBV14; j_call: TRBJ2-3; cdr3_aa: CASSQAVRTDTQYF; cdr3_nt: TGTGCCAGCAGCCAAGCGGTTCGCACAGATACGCAGTATTTT
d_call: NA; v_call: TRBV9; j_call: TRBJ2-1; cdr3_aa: CASARGGNEQFF; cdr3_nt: TGTGCCAGCGCTAGGGGGGGCAATGAGCAGTTCTTC
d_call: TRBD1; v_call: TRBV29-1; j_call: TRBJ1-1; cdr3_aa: CSVGTGVTEAFF; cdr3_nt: TGCAGCGTGGGGACAGGCGTGACTGAAGCTTTCTTT
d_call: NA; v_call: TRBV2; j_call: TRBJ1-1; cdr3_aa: CASSEVQVRTEAFF; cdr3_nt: TGTGCCAGCAGTGAAGTACAGGTGAGGACTGAAGCTTTCTTT
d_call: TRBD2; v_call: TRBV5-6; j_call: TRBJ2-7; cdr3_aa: CASSGLGLAINEQYF; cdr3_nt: TGTGCCAGCAGCGGCCTGGGACTAGCCATTAACGAGCAGTACTTC
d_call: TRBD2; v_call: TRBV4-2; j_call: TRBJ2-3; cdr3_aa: CASSPYEREGPDTQYF; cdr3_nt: TGTGCCAGCAGCCCCTATGAGCGGGAGGGCCCAGATACGCAGTATTTT
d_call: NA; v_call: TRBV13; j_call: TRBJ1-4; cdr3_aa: CASSLGTSLGSEKLFF; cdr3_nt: TGTGCCAGCAGCCTGGGGACTTCGCTAGGTAGTGAAAAACTGTTTTTT
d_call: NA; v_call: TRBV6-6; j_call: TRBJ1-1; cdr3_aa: CASSNFGEAFF; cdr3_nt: TGTGCCAGCAGTAATTTCGGTGAAGCTTTCTTT
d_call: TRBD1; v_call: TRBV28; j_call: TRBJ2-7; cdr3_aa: CASSFGTRGNGEQYF; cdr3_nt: TGTGCCAGCAGTTTCGGCACCAGGGGGAATGGCGAGCAGTACTTC
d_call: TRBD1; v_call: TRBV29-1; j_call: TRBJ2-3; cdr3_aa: CSVGTGGGTDTQYF; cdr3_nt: TGCAGCGTGGGGACAGGGGGCGGCACAGATACGCAGTATTTT
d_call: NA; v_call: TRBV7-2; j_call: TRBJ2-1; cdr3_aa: CASSLVGWEDPYNEQFF; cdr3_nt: TGTGCCAGCAGCTTAGTGGGCTGGGAGGACCCCTACAATGAGCAGTTCTTC
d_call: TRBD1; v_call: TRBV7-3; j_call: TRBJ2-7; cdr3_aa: CASSPGTGVYEQYF; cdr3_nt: TGTGCCAGCAGCCCCGGGACAGGGGTATACGAGCAGTACTTC
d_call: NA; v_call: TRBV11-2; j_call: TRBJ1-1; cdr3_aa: CASSLLNTEAFF; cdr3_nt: TGTGCCAGCAGCTTACTCAACACTGAAGCTTTCTTT
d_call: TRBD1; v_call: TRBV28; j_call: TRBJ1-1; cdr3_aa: CASKYASGTGRDTEAFF; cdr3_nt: TGTGCCAGTAAGTACGCCTCTGGGACAGGGAGGGACACTGAAGCTTTCTTT
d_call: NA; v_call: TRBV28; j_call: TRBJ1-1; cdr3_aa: CASSYYSQGNTEAFF; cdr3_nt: TGTGCCAGCAGTTATTACTCACAGGGGAACACTGAAGCTTTCTTT
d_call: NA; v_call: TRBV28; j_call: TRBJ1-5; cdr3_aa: CASSLSRDQPQHF; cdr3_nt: TGTGCCAGCAGTTTATCACGAGATCAGCCCCAGCATTTT
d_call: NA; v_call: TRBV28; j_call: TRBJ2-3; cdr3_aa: CASSNRVWPFF; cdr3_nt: TGTGCCAGCAGTAACCGGGTGTGGCCTTTTTTT
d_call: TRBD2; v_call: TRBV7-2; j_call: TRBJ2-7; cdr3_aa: CASSLALRLAGNYEQYF; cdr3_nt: TGTGCCAGCAGCTTAGCGCTCCGACTAGCGGGAAACTACGAGCAGTACTTC
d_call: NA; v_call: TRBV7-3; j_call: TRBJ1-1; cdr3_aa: CASSSGGRNTEAFF; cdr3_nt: TGTGCCAGCAGCTCCGGAGGGAGGAACACTGAAGCTTTCTTT
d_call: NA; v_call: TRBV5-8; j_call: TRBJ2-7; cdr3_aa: CASSPGLTTHEQYF; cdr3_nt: TGTGCCAGCAGCCCGGGACTTACGACGCACGAGCAGTACTTC
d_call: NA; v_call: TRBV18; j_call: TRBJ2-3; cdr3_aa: CASSPQAVTSTDTQYF; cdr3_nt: TGTGCCAGCTCACCCCAGGCAGTCACTAGCACAGATACGCAGTATTTT
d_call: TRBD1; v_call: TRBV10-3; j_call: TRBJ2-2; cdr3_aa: CAIRDYQGANTGELFF; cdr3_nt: TGTGCCATCAGGGATTACCAGGGGGCGAACACCGGGGAGCTGTTTTTT
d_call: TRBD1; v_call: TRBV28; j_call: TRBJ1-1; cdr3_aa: CASSLARGLIPEAFF; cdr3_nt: TGTGCCAGCAGTTTGGCCAGGGGGCTGATCCCTGAAGCTTTCTTT
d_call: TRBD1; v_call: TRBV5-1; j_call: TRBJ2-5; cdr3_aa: CASSSRQGGTQYF; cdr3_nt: TGCGCCAGCAGCTCTAGACAGGGCGGGACCCAGTACTTC
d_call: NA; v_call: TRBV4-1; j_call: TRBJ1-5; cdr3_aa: CASSREGNQPQHF; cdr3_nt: TGCGCCAGCAGCCGGGAGGGTAATCAGCCCCAGCATTTT
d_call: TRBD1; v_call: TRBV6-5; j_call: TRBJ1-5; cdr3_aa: CASSYSKTGNQPQHF; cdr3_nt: TGTGCCAGCAGTTACTCGAAGACAGGGAATCAGCCCCAGCATTTT
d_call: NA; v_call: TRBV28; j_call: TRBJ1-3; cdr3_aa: CASTSGNTIYF; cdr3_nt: TGTGCCAGCACCAGTGGAAACACCATATATTTT
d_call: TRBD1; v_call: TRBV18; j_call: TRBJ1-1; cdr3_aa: CASSGQGLGTEAFF; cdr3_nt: TGTGCCAGCTCTGGACAGGGATTGGGCACTGAAGCTTTCTTT
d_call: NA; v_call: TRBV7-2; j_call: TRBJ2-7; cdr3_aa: CASSSSFNYEQCF; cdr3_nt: TGTGCCAGCAGCTCTAGCTTCAACTACGAGCAGTGCTTC
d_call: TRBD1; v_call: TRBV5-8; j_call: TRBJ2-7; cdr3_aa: CASSPWDSSGYEQYF; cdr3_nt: TGTGCCAGCAGCCCGTGGGACAGCTCGGGCTACGAGCAGTACTTC
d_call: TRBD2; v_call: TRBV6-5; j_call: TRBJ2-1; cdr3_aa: CASSYFSGGDEQFF; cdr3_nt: TGTGCCAGCAGTTACTTTTCGGGAGGGGATGAGCAGTTCTTC
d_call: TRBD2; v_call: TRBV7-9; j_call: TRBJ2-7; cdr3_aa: CASSPSSGSHEQYF; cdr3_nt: TGTGCCAGCAGCCCGTCTAGCGGGAGCCACGAGCAGTACTTC
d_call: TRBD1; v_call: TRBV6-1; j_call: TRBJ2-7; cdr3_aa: CASSEAAWDSSYEQYF; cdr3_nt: TGTGCCAGCAGTGAAGCAGCATGGGACAGTTCCTACGAGCAGTACTTC
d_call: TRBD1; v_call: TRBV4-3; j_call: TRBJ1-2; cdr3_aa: CASSQEKQGNYGYTF; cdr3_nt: TGCGCCAGCAGCCAAGAAAAACAGGGGAACTATGGCTACACCTTC
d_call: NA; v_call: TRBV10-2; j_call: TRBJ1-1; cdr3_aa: CASSYSNTEAFF; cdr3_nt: TGCGCCAGCTCTTACAGTAACACTGAAGCTTTCTTT
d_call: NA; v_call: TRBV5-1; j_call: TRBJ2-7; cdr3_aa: CASRDNGGGEQYF; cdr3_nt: TGCGCCAGCAGAGACAACGGGGGAGGCGAGCAGTACTTC
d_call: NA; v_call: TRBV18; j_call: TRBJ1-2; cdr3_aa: CASSPGQTNDGYTF; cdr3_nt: TGTGCCAGCTCACCGGGGCAAACCAATGACGGCTACACCTTC
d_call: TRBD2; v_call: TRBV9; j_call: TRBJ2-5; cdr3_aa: CASSGSGGALETQYF; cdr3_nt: TGTGCCAGCAGTGGTAGCGGGGGGGCTCTCGAGACCCAGTACTTC
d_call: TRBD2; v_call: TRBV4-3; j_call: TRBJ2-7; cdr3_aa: CASSQGEGTGEAQYF; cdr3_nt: TGCGCCAGCAGCCAAGGGGAGGGTACGGGGGAAGCGCAGTACTTC
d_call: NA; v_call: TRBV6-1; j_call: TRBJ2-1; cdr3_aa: CASSVATGTFGGNEQFF; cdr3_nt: TGTGCCAGCAGTGTGGCTACCGGGACCTTCGGGGGCAATGAGCAGTTCTTC
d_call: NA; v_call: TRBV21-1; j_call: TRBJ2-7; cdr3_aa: CASSKGIGRVGEQYF; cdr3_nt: TGTGCCAGCAGCAAAGGTATAGGCAGGGTAGGAGAGCAGTACTTC